This T cell receptor (beta chain) was identified in a study of cytomegalovirus exposure and HLA in healthy donors. The PCR used 60 Vbeta and 13 Jbeta primers. The data were produced by immunoSEQ multiplex PCR, yet TCRdb's version contains in-frame clones alone and is incomplete. Of over 35,000 clones in the sample, 68% were seen once. Study-wide results and limits: A later analysis appeared to link common viral pathogens to several of the most significant clusters.

A remark on this clone: What it recognizes is unknown.

The CDR3 is 15 amino acids. From germline, CDR1 is SGHRS and CDR2 YFSETQ. The V and J ends lost 7 bases and 2 bases respectively, with 17 bases between them. The rearrangement joins TRBV5-1 to TRBJ2-3; TRBD1 is a possible D gene (6 bases). The specimen was PBMCs. The TCR originated in a man aged 35-49 years in good health and CMV-seronegative. CDR3: CASRVRQGHTDTQYF. Written as DNA, the CDR3 is TGCGCCAGCCGAGTGAGGCAGGGACACACAGATACGCAGTATTTT. The variable domain in full, completed from reference TRBV5-1 and TRBJ2-3, reads KAGVTQTPRYLIKTRGQQVTLSCSPISGHRSVSWYQQTPGQGLQFLFEYFSETQRNKGNFPGRFSGRQFSNSRSEMNVSTLELGDSALYLCASRVRQGHTDTQYFGPGTRLTVL.